This TCR beta chain came from a study of cytomegalovirus exposure and HLA in healthy donors (dated by TCRdb to between 2016 and 2019). The study in broad terms: According to an earlier analysis of several hundred of the donors, some 180 million T cells yielded approximately 120 million unique TCR beta sequences and about 280 Gb of sequence data. Roughly 300 gigabases of sequencing data and tens of millions of unique TCR sequences were included in an early release covering around 600 HLA-typed donors. Among the roughly 370 genotyped donors, 75% to 90% belonged to the genetic ancestry cluster associated with self-reported Caucasian donors. The study aimed to test whether cataloging public T cell receptors could reveal signatures of past pathogen exposure. The T cell repertoires of several hundred subjects were profiled by immunosequencing and related to cytomegalovirus serostatus. Besides the first cohort of 666 subjects, a separate validation cohort made up of 120 different subjects was used. To predict cytomegalovirus infection status, the study combined high-throughput TCR immunosequencing, statistical association of individual TCRs with disease status, and machine learning. A later analysis re-examined previously published TCR beta repertoires from several hundred donors and added high-resolution HLA genotyping to investigate patterns of TCR occurrence. Rather than drawing on any new phenotypic data, the later analysis identified candidate immune exposures from TCR beta sequences and the way those sequences occurred across donors. To decide whether each TCR beta V gene segment behaved as functional or pseudogenic, an earlier analysis of fewer than 750 of the donors relied on high-throughput TCR beta sequencing. Donor age, sex, ethnicity and CMV serostatus were compiled alongside the repertoire data. A later genetic analysis took genome-wide SNP genotypes for about three fifths of the 666 donors and used that subset as a discovery cohort. All discovery cohort repertoires had been generated using a single sequencing platform. HLA typing included class I and class II loci at four-digit resolution. The number of typed donors differed by locus: about 629-630 for A, B, C, DRB1 and DQB1; 500 to 550 for DQA1; over 600 for DPA1; and 400 to 480 for DPB1. Several DR-DQ haplotypes were handled as single units for association and clustering, since linkage in the cohort was strong. Among almost 400 genotyped donors of the cohort, an average of about 240,000 unique TCR beta nucleotide sequences were sequenced per donor, roughly 18% of them non-productive. Broader findings and caveats from the paper: Most CMV-associated TCR beta chains appeared to be HLA-restricted in a later analysis, and the HLA associations seemed to be driven largely by CMV exposure. Presence/absence analyses assumed roughly uniform sequencing depth across donors, an assumption that may not hold. Across donors, most TCR sequences were observed very rarely, whereas some public TCRs were present in many individuals. When HLA alleles, especially DR and DQ, strongly co-occurred, attributing TCR associations to individual alleles was difficult. Three of the identified cytomegalovirus-associated TCR beta chains were confirmed in vitro to be specific for cytomegalovirus antigens. In both the original and validation cohorts, the classifier was reported to diagnose cytomegalovirus status with high specificity and sensitivity. Because HLA typing was unavailable for some donors at each locus, only the typed subset was used in association tests. A later genetic analysis associated a missense DCLRE1C variant with V-gene and J-gene trimming of TCR beta chains, and an independent cohort replicated the association. A further reported finding was that TCR beta sequences accurately predicted the HLA-A and HLA-B alleles for most subjects in the first cohort. This cohort had only TCR beta chains sequenced, and the lack of alpha or paired-chain data limited which features could be detected. The authors suggested that the approach could potentially be extended to other disease states and immunological phenotypes. In an earlier analysis of some 550 of the donors, most TCR beta V segments were observed in productive rearrangements about 87% or about 30% of the time, broadly matching IMGT annotations. At a false discovery rate of 0.05, a later analysis linked fewer than 20,000 TCR beta sequences to specific HLA alleles. The only immune exposure information available for the cohort was CMV serostatus. According to a later genetic analysis, donors in an Asian-associated ancestry cluster had fewer N-insertions in productive TCRs than the roughly 670-donor mean. A total of fewer than 200 TCR beta chains were listed by the study as associated with cytomegalovirus. About 15 rarely observed V segments, including chromosome 9 orphons, were excluded from the earlier analysis of about 610 of the donors because counts were too low. Correlated functional status among segregating V segments might reflect linkage disequilibrium, but an unknown experimental factor could not be ruled out. In a later analysis, the rate of TCR association differed among HLA loci, with DRB1 alleles having the most associated TCRs and HLA-C alleles having the fewest. A group of highly shared sequence variants was considered likely to be a technical artifact of the sequencing pipeline. In a later analysis, HLA-associated TCR beta chains showed more clonal expansion and lower generation probabilities than non-associated chains that were equally common. In a later analysis, several top co-occurrence clusters were reported to appear linked to parvovirus B19, influenza, CMV and Epstein-Barr virus. The 87-base-pair reads could not distinguish some IMGT-functional V segments, including TRBV6-2 and TRBV6-3, so those segments were excluded.

With regard to this clone: Its antigen remains unidentified. Base quality data are lacking; no much larger clone is found one base away.

The cohort consisted of 600 to 750 healthy bone marrow donors. At the time of sampling, all cohort members were nominally healthy, though unrecorded immune exposures were likely present. The donor tested CMV seropositive, placing the donor among the roughly 300 seropositive members of the cohort. A peripheral blood sample was provided by each donor, and peripheral blood mononuclear cells were used for TCR beta sequencing. The Qiagen DNeasy Blood Extraction Kit was used to extract genomic DNA from the blood cell samples. The receptor library was made with the immunoSEQ multiplex PCR assay. For the multiplex PCR, a mixture combining 60 forward primers for TCR Vbeta segments and 13 reverse primers for TCR Jbeta segments was used. The CDR3 region of rearranged TCR beta genes was amplified from genomic DNA by a multiplex PCR assay. On the Illumina HiSeq System, the amplified TCR beta libraries were sequenced as 87-base-pair reads. In the original analysis: A later analysis counted around 72 million unique TCR beta chains across the 550 to 800 repertoires, and 9.5 million to 11 million of these chains were shared by at least two donors. Raw reads were error-corrected and collapsed into unique sequences with a nearest-neighbor algorithm that merged closely related sequences to remove PCR and sequencing errors. To assign V, D and J gene segments, CDR3 sequences were aligned to IMGT reference sequences. For a sequence to be retained, at least a six-nucleotide match to both a V gene segment and a J gene segment was required. Rearrangements were classified as productive when the CDR3 lacked stop codons and remained in frame with V and J, and all other rearrangements were classified as non-productive. CDR3 was defined according to IMGT convention as the region running from the second conserved V-encoded cysteine to the conserved J-encoded phenylalanine. In an earlier analysis of just under 600 of the donors, sequences lacking an unambiguous match to a single V gene segment were excluded. In an earlier analysis of approximately 590 of the donors, V segments were called functional above 56.7% productive rearrangements and were called segregating when the between-donor standard deviation exceeded 5%. A statistical classification framework was built for diagnosing cytomegalovirus status from the catalog of TCR beta chain sequences. In a later analysis, TCR nucleotide sequences were compared against IMGT/GENE-DB human TR gene sequences so that V and J genes could be assigned. Using the TCRdist pipeline, a later analysis assigned CDR3 sequences along with most-parsimonious VDJ recombination scenarios. A later analysis defined each TCR beta chain by its CDR3 amino acid sequence plus V-gene family, and excluded reads lacking a unique V-gene family. A later analysis removed roughly 590 highly shared, low-generation-probability nucleotide sequences to deal with suspected cross-contamination and a sequencing artifact. For each public chain, a later analysis derived a clonal expansion index from normalized ranks of inferred template counts within each repertoire. In a later analysis, generation probabilities were computed with a VDJ recombination model fitted to out-of-frame rearrangements, and the resulting probabilities were checked against IGoR. Hypergeometric tests were used in a later analysis to score TCR-TCR, TCR-HLA and TCR-CMV co-occurrence, with a repertoire-size bias correction applied to the TCR pairs. To estimate false discovery rates, a later analysis permuted the HLA or CMV assignments 20 times. A later analysis grouped co-occurring TCRs with DBSCAN, adding TCRdist sequence similarity when clustering within HLA-allele-positive subsets. For co-occurrence clustering, repertoires with fewer than 30,000 or more than 120,000 public chains were excluded, along with a handful of repertoires with anomalous nucleotide sharing. Entries here come from immuneACCESS through TCRdb and include only in-frame sequences with V and J called. Some clones fail to appear in such tables; in the studies checked, an unresolved V gene covers under half of the shortfall, and the cause of the remainder is unknown. For V, J and clone size, that table is used; D and trimming come from the DNA. The sample yields about 78,000 clones; about 60% were counted once. The ten most abundant clones make up less than 7.5% of the sample.

There are 16 amino acids in the CDR3, from cysteine to phenylalanine inclusive. Left in the record is the CDR3 DNA by itself, 48 bases read in frame from the first base. V is trimmed back by 4 bases and J by 0 bases, and the junction contains 2 bases that no gene match accounts for. Sequences LGHNA (CDR1) and YSLEER (CDR2) are obtained from the germline V gene. This receptor was identified in a young man in good health and CMV-seropositive. The rearrangement joined TRBV4-3 to TRBJ2-1, and 11 junction bases match TRBD1. The sequencing input was PBMCs. The encoded CDR3 is CASSLGTGGSYNEQFF. The DNA reads as follows: TGCGCCAGCAGCCTAGGGACAGGGGGCTCCTACAATGAGCAGTTCTTC.